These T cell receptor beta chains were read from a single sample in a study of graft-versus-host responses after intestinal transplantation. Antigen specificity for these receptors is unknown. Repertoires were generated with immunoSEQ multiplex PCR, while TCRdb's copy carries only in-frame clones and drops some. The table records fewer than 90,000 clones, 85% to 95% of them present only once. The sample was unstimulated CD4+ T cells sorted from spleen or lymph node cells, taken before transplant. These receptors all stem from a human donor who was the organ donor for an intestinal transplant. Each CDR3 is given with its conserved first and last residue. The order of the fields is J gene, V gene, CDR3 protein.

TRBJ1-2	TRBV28	CASSLGQKFYGYTF
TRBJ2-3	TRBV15	CATSRDFKGPTDTQYF
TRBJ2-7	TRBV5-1	CASSLDGSSYEQYF
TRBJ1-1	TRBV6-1	CASEWGAEAFF
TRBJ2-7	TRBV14	CASSQDSGPRRSYEQYF
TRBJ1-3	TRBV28	CASSLPTGNTIYF
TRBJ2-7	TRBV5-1	CASSPHGGYEQYF
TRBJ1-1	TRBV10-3	CAISFTGPDEMNTEAFF
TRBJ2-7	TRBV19	CASSIDVGQGGYEQYF
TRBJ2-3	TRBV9	CASTPRTSTDTQYF
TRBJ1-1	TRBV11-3	CASSEAVAEAFF
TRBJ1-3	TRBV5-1	CASSPTGSGNTIYF
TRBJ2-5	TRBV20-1	CSAEWPLQYF
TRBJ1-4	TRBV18	CASSIDSEKLFF
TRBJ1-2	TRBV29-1	CSVEQGSNYGYTF
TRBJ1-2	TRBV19	CASRESESYGYTF
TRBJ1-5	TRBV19	CASGQGGQPQHF
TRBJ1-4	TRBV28	CASTGPTVREKLFF
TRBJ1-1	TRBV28	CASSFQNTEAFF
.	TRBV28	CASSFSRGYEQYF
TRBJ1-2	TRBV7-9	CASSLSGPGYGYTF
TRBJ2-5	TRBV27	CASSLRGFQTQYF
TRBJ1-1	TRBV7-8	CASSLSPISNTEAFF
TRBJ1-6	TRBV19	CASSGRGNSPLHF
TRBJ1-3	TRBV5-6	CASSFSPGPGNTIYF
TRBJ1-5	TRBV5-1	CASSLRPVDSNQPQHF
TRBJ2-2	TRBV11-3	CASSSQEANTGELFF
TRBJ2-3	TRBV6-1	CASSEQGTDTQYF
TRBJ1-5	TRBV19	CASSITGDRWNQPQHF
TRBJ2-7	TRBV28	CASSFRGGGYEQYF
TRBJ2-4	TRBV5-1	CASSLEGVGNIQYF
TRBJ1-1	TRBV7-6	CASSLQGWGTEAFF
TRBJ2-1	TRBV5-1	CASSPVGGTGGEQFF
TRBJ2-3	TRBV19	CASGRDRGDTQYF
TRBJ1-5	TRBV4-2	CASSQAPAGGGQPQHF
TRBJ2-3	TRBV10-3	CAISGTSGGADTQYF
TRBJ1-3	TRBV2	CASIGNTIYF
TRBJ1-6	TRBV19	CASSRLGGRDNSPLHF
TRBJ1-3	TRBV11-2	CASSRTGTVSGNTIYF
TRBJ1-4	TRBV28	CASSLRGEKLFF
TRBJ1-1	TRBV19	CASSIFSQVNTEAFF
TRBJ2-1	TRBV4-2	CASSQSPLAGGYNEQFF
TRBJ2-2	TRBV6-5	CASSYRGNTGELFF
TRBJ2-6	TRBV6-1	CASSPRGSGANVLTF
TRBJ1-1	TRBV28	CASSDNRGGRNTEAFF
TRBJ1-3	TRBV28	CASRDRASGNTIYF
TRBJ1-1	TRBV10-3	CAISGGRTYTEAFF
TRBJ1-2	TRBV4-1	CASSQQGGYTF
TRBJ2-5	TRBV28	CASTPAGGTETQYF
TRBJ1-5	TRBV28	CASSRTDQPQHF
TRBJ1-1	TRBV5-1	CASSSQPNTEAFF
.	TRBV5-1	CASSSTGTASYEQYF
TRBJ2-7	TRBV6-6	CASSRVGQTYEQYF
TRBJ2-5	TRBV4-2	CASSLEMGTQYF
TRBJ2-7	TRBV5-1	CASSPQGGTFYEQYF
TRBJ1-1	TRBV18	CASSPVAGPRTEAFF
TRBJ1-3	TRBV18	CASSLGNREIANTIYF